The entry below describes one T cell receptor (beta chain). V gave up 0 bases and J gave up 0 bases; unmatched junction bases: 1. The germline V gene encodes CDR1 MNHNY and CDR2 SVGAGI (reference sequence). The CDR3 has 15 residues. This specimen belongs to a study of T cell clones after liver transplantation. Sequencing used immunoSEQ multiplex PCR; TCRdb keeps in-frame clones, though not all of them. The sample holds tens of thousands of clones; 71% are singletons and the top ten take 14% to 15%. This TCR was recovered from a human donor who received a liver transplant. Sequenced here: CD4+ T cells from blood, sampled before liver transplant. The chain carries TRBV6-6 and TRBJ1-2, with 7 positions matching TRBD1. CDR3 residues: CASSYSQGANYGYTF. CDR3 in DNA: TGTGCCAGCAGTTACTCTCAGGGGGCTAACTATGGCTACACCTTC.